This TCR beta chain was observed in a study of shared clonotypes between healthy human individuals. Running of the assay took place at deep level. The assay was immunoSEQ multiplex PCR, and TCRdb's table has in-frame clones only and misses some. Among 550,000 to 700,000 clones listed, approximately 73% were seen once. The V gene's germline CDR1 is LNHDA and CDR2 SQIVND (reference sequence). This CDR3 is built from 14 residues. J was trimmed by 2 bases and V by 5 bases; bases with no gene match: 4. Negatively enriched CD4+ T cells were divided by CD45RA into naive and memory. The study's findings and limits: Lower generation probabilities were found for non-shared clonotypes than for those shared by all four donors.

To note about this clone: The antigen remains unidentified.

Sequenced: memory CD4+ T cells sorted from blood. The subset was: CD45RA-negative fraction. The receptor was isolated from a young woman in good health. V gene TRBV19 combines with J gene TRBJ2-7, with TRBD2 identical over 9 bases. The CDR3 protein is CASSVSGGTYEQYF. The CDR3 region has the DNA TGTGCCAGTAGTGTTAGCGGGGGAACCTACGAGCAGTACTTC.